These 9 T cell receptor beta chains were all obtained from the same sample, sequenced in a study of blood T cell repertoires in COVID-19. The table came from immunoSEQ multiplex PCR; TCRdb's copy has only in-frame clones and leaves some out. The data hold some 150,000 clones, with approximately 88% observed a single time. The sequenced material came from peripheral blood. The receptors were sampled from a woman in her fifties or sixties who had recovered from COVID-19.

The chain couples TRBV27 to TRBJ2-5; 8 nucleotides match TRBD1. The CDR3 runs to 14 residues. Germline CDR1 MNHEY, CDR2 SMNVEV (reference sequence). After removal of 6 bases from V and 4 bases from J, the junction contained 7 bases not matched to a gene. The CDR3 DNA reads as TGTGCCAGCAGGCCGACAGGGGCGGGAGAGACCCAGTACTTC. Protein product: CASRPTGAGETQYF.

The rearrangement uses TRBV28 and TRBJ1-5, with 12 nucleotides matching TRBD1. V dropped 7 bases and J dropped 7; count of bases not matched to a gene: 11. The CDR3 is 16 residues long. Germline V CDR1 and CDR2: MDHEN, SYDVKM. The CDR3 reads CASTMGGQGAWQPQHF. The DNA for the CDR3 is TGTGCCAGCACTATGGGGGGACAGGGGGCCTGGCAGCCCCAGCATTTT. Full variable domain (outside the CDR3, taken from reference TRBV28 and TRBJ1-5): DVKVTQSSRYLVKRTGEKVFLECVQDMDHENMFWYRQDPGLGLRLIYFSYDVKMKEKGDIPEGYSVSREKKERFSLILESASTNQTSMYLCASTMGGQGAWQPQHFGDGTRLSIL.

The chain uses TRBV7-8 and TRBJ2-7; D is perhaps TRBD1 (5 bases). V gave up 5 bases and J gave up 4 bases, with 15 bases separating them. Germline V CDR1 and CDR2: SGHVS, FQNEAQ. CDR3 length: 14 residues. CDR3 DNA: TGTGCCAGCAGCCCAACAGGCATAGAATACGAGCAGTACTTC. Protein: CASSPTGIEYEQYF.

The rearrangement joins TRBV7-2 to TRBJ2-1; D is possibly TRBD2 (5 bases). CDR1 and CDR2 (germline): SGHTA, FQGNSA. The V gene lost 1 base and the J gene lost 6 bases, with 13 bases spanning the gap. The CDR3 loop spans 15 amino acids. CDR3 coding DNA: TGTGCCAGCAGCTTAGTGGCGGCTAGCCTCAATGAGCAGTTCTTC. Its protein is CASSLVAASLNEQFF. Drawing the rest from reference TRBV7-2 and TRBJ2-1, the complete variable domain is GAGVSQSPSNKVTEKGKDVELRCDPISGHTALYWYRQSLGQGLEFLIYFQGNSAPDKSGLPSDRFSAERTGGSVSTLTIQRTQQEDSAVYLCASSLVAASLNEQFFGPGTRLTVL.

The gene calls are TRBV4-2 and TRBJ2-6; TRBD2 matches 7 bases. Trimming at V came to 0 bases and at J to 2 bases, leaving 4 bases not matched to a gene. The CDR3 spans 17 residues. Germline CDR1 LGHNA, CDR2 YNFKEQ. CDR3 DNA: TGTGCCAGCAGCCAAGATGATGGGAGGGCTGGGGCCAACGTCCTGACTTTC. Amino acid sequence: CASSQDDGRAGANVLTF.

The CDR3 DNA sequence: TGTGCCAGCAGACCCTGGGCCACTCCCGAGCAGTACTTC. Translation: CASRPWATPEQYF. V and J are TRBV27 and TRBJ2-7; D is unclear. Per the germline V gene, CDR1 is MNHEY and CDR2 is SMNVEV (reference sequence). CDR3 length: 13 residues. With 6 bases removed from V and 6 bases from J, the gap between germline ends came to 15 bases.

V and J are TRBV7-6 and TRBJ1-5, with D possibly matching TRBD1 (5 bases). The CDR3 loop spans 14 amino acids. Trimming cost V 4 bases and J 4 bases, with 11 bases left between them. Germline V CDR1 and CDR2: SGHVS, FNYEAQ. The CDR3 spells CASSSQGANQPQHF. In nucleotides, the CDR3 is TGTGCCAGCAGCTCCCAGGGTGCAAATCAGCCCCAGCATTTT.

This chain connects TRBV5-1 to TRBJ1-5; 9 bases agree with TRBD1. Trimming removed 0 bases from V and 7 bases from J; junction bases left unmatched: 5. This CDR3 is 15 amino acids long. CDR1 is SGHRS and CDR2 is YFSETQ in the germline V gene. The CDR3 protein is CASSLGTGEWQPQHF. CDR3 nucleotides: TGCGCCAGCAGCTTGGGGACAGGGGAATGGCAGCCCCAGCATTTT.

The CDR3 region is CASSQEEDFSYNEQFF. DNA of the CDR3: TGTGCCAGCAGCCAAGAAGAGGACTTCTCCTACAATGAGCAGTTCTTC. The genes are TRBV3-1 (or the pseudogene TRBV3-2) and TRBJ2-1, with a possible D match to TRBD2 (5 bases). Germline lookup yields CDR1 LGHDT and CDR2 YNNKEL (reference sequence). The V end lost 0 bases, the J end lost 0 bases, and 9 bases lay between the germline ends. The CDR3 extends over 16 amino acids.